The source of this T cell receptor (beta chain) is a study of cytomegalovirus exposure and HLA in healthy donors (dated by TCRdb to about 2017). Notes on the research overall: In an earlier analysis of fewer than 750 of the donors, 276 Gb of sequence data and about 110 million unique TCR beta sequences from about 179 million T cells were reported. Of the roughly 430 genotyped donors, over 65% fell in the genetic ancestry cluster associated with self-reported Caucasian donors. The study profiled the T cell repertoires of more than 500 subjects by immunosequencing and related them to cytomegalovirus serostatus. In the later analysis, no new phenotypic data were used to find candidate immune exposures; instead, reliance was placed on TCR beta sequences and their occurrence across donors. Donor age, sex, ethnicity and CMV serostatus were compiled together with the repertoire data. Typing coverage varied by locus: 629-630 donors for A, B, C, DRB1 and DQB1; some 520 for DQA1; 600 to 610 for DPA1; roughly 470 for DPB1. Every repertoire in the discovery cohort had been generated on one and the same sequencing platform. To predict cytomegalovirus infection status, the study brought together high-throughput TCR immunosequencing, statistical association of individual TCRs with disease status, and machine learning. Along with the roughly 700-subject first cohort, a separate validation cohort of roughly 110 different subjects was used. HLA typing covered class I and class II loci at four-digit resolution. An early release that covered more than 550 HLA-typed donors contained about 300 gigabases of sequencing data and tens of millions of unique TCR sequences. To decide whether each TCR beta V gene segment behaved as functional or pseudogenic, an earlier analysis of approximately 620 of the donors relied on high-throughput TCR beta sequencing. In a later analysis, previously published TCR beta repertoires from several hundred donors were re-analyzed and high-resolution HLA genotyping was added so that TCR occurrence patterns could be studied. The study was designed to test whether signatures of past pathogen exposure could be identified by cataloging public T cell receptors. Across approximately 400 genotyped donors of the cohort, an average of approximately 240,000 unique TCR beta nucleotide sequences per donor were sequenced, and approximately 17% of those sequences were non-productive. Genome-wide SNP genotypes for about 60% of the roughly 700 donors were used in a later genetic analysis, which treated that subset as a discovery cohort. Roughly 5 DR-DQ haplotypes were treated as single units for association and clustering because of strong linkage in the cohort.

Beyond this particular receptor, the publication reports: Correlated functional status among segregating V segments might be attributable to linkage disequilibrium, but an unknown experimental factor could not be ruled out. A further reported finding was that TCR beta sequences accurately predicted the HLA-A and HLA-B alleles for most subjects in the first cohort. CMV serostatus was the only immune exposure information available for the cohort. According to the authors, the approach could potentially be generalized to other disease states and immunological phenotypes. The classifier was reported to diagnose cytomegalovirus status with high specificity and sensitivity in both the original and validation cohorts. A later analysis associated 15,000 to 20,000 TCR beta sequences with specific HLA alleles at a false discovery rate of 0.05. A group of highly shared sequence variants was considered likely to be a technical artifact of the sequencing pipeline. Most CMV-associated TCR beta chains appeared to be HLA-restricted in a later analysis, and the HLA associations seemed to be driven largely by CMV exposure. Because some donors lacked HLA typing at each locus, the association tests relied only on the typed subset. In an earlier analysis of 587 of the donors, most TCR beta V segments appeared in productive rearrangements about 87% or about 30% of the time, broadly matching IMGT annotations. Presence/absence analyses assumed roughly uniform sequencing depth across donors, an assumption that may not hold. In a later analysis, TCR association rates were found to vary across HLA loci, with the most associated TCRs seen for DRB1 alleles and the fewest for HLA-C alleles. A later genetic analysis reported fewer N-insertions in productive TCRs among donors in an Asian-associated ancestry cluster than the roughly 720-donor mean. The study listed 150 to 200 TCR beta chains as associated with cytomegalovirus. In a later analysis, HLA-associated TCR beta chains were found to be more clonally expanded and to have lower generation probabilities than equally common non-associated chains. When HLA alleles, especially DR and DQ, strongly co-occurred, TCR associations were difficult to assign to individual alleles. An association between a missense DCLRE1C variant and V-gene and J-gene trimming of TCR beta chains was found in a later genetic analysis and replicated in an independent cohort. Because counts were too low, 15 to 20 rarely observed V segments, including chromosome 9 orphons, were excluded from the earlier analysis of around 640 of the donors. In a later analysis, several top co-occurrence clusters were reported to appear linked to parvovirus B19, influenza, CMV and Epstein-Barr virus. Only TCR beta chains were sequenced in this cohort, and the absence of alpha or paired-chain data limited detectable features. In vitro tests confirmed that a few of the cytomegalovirus-associated TCR beta chains recognize cytomegalovirus antigens. Most TCR sequences were observed very rarely across donors, whereas some public TCRs were present in many individuals.

In total, roughly 670 healthy bone marrow donors made up the cohort. At the time of sampling, all cohort members were nominally healthy, though unrecorded immune exposures were likely present. The donor tested CMV seronegative, placing the donor among the approximately 360 seronegative members of the cohort. A peripheral blood sample was collected from each donor, and TCR beta sequencing was performed on peripheral blood mononuclear cells. Genomic DNA was extracted from the blood cell samples with the Qiagen DNeasy Blood Extraction Kit. Comment on this clone: The clone's antigen remains unknown. No per-base quality is available; no much larger clone lies one base away.

Library prep was done by the immunoSEQ multiplex PCR assay. For the multiplex PCR, a mixture combining 60 forward primers for TCR Vbeta segments and 13 reverse primers for TCR Jbeta segments was used. The CDR3 region of rearranged TCR beta genes was amplified from genomic DNA by a multiplex PCR assay. Amplified TCR beta libraries were sequenced as 87-base-pair reads on the Illumina HiSeq System. From the authors' description of their analysis: A later analysis tallied 75 million to 95 million unique TCR beta chains across the approximately 670 repertoires, and about 10 million of those chains were shared by two or more donors. A nearest-neighbor algorithm error-corrected the raw reads and collapsed the reads into unique sequences, merging closely related sequences to remove PCR and sequencing errors. CDR3 sequences were aligned to IMGT reference sequences to assign V, D and J gene segments. For a sequence to be retained, at least a six-nucleotide match to both a V gene segment and a J gene segment was required. A rearrangement was called productive if the CDR3 had no stop codons and remained in frame with V and J, and every other rearrangement was called non-productive. CDR3 was defined according to IMGT convention as the region running from the second conserved V-encoded cysteine to the conserved J-encoded phenylalanine. In an earlier analysis of around 570 of the donors, sequences lacking an unambiguous match to a single V gene segment were excluded. An earlier analysis of 550 to 650 of the donors classified V segments as functional when productive rearrangements were above 56.7% and as segregating when the standard deviation between donors was above 5%. A statistical classification framework was built for diagnosing cytomegalovirus status from the catalog of TCR beta chain sequences. In a later analysis, TCR nucleotide sequences were compared against IMGT/GENE-DB human TR gene sequences so that V and J genes could be assigned. The TCRdist pipeline was used in a later analysis to assign CDR3 sequences and most-parsimonious VDJ recombination scenarios. In a later analysis, each TCR beta chain was defined by its CDR3 amino acid sequence together with its V-gene family, and reads lacking a unique V-gene family were excluded. As a way to deal with suspected cross-contamination and a sequencing artifact, a later analysis dropped approximately 590 nucleotide sequences that were highly shared and had low generation probability. A later analysis calculated a clonal expansion index for each public chain from normalized within-repertoire ranks of inferred template counts. In a later analysis, generation probabilities were computed with a VDJ recombination model fitted to out-of-frame rearrangements, and the resulting probabilities were checked against IGoR. In a later analysis, TCR-TCR, TCR-HLA and TCR-CMV co-occurrence was scored with hypergeometric tests, and a repertoire-size bias correction was applied to TCR pairs. To estimate false discovery rates, a later analysis permuted the HLA or CMV assignments 20 times. In a later analysis, co-occurring TCRs were grouped with DBSCAN, and TCRdist sequence similarity was added when clustering was performed within HLA-allele-positive subsets. Repertoires with fewer than 30,000 or more than 120,000 public chains were left out of co-occurrence clustering, as were five repertoires with anomalous nucleotide sharing. Sourced from immuneACCESS, this table was stored by TCRdb with only in-frame sequences that have V and J called. A share of the clones is absent; for the studies checked, an unresolved V gene accounts for under half, and the remainder has no known explanation. The V and J calls and clone size were taken over from that table, and D and trimming were inferred from the DNA. The sample table shows some 140,000 clones, and 60% to 85% are seen once. Of the sample, more than 0.75% falls within the top ten clones.

What was sequenced was PBMCs. The sequence was collected from a man between 18 and 35 years old in good health and CMV-seronegative.

The DNA sequence is given as TGTGCCAGTAGCGAACCGGGACAGGAAAACACTGAAGCTTTCTTT. Translated, it gives CASSEPGQENTEAFF. The chain employs TRBV19 and TRBJ1-1, and TRBD1 matches 8 of the central bases. The germline V gene encodes CDR1 LNHDA and CDR2 SQIVND (reference sequence). For this chain, trimming is 6 bases at the V end and 2 bases at the J end, and the number of junction bases without a gene match is 8. Including cysteine and phenylalanine, the CDR3 has 15 amino acids. Only the CDR3 part of the read is kept: 45 bases, read in frame from the first base.